The TCR beta chain under discussion was sequenced for a study of T cell responses to AZD1222 COVID-19 vaccine. Study outcomes and limitations: Donors were largely white British and mainly female; clonal diversity was possibly underestimated.

Remarks on this clone: Its target is unknown.

The protocol was immunoSEQ multiplex PCR, while the TCRdb copy is restricted to in-frame clones and leaves out a portion. The data contain approximately 140,000 clones, 80% to 95% of them singletons. The source material was peripheral blood, sampled 28 days after the second AZD1222 dose. The clonotype was recovered from an adult who received the AZD1222 COVID-19 vaccine.

The CDR3 sequence is CASSPWGTEAFF. DNA for the CDR3: TGTGCCAGTAGTCCTTGGGGCACTGAAGCTTTCTTT. J is TRBJ1-1 and V is TRBV19; D ambiguous. Trimming left V 5 bases short and J 4 bases short, with 8 bases between. Germline values: CDR1 LNHDA, CDR2 SQIVND (reference sequence). The CDR3 has 12 amino acids.